The TCR beta chain described here comes from a study of graft-versus-host responses after intestinal transplantation. Trimming took off 2 bases at V and 1 base at J, with 12 bases between the two ends. The CDR3 has 15 amino acids. Germline V lookup: CDR1 SEHNR, CDR2 FQNEAQ (reference sequence). Comment on this clone: Its matching antigen is unknown.

General study findings and limits: Recipient-marrow GvH clones were detected, some having first appeared in ileum or blood.

The method was immunoSEQ multiplex PCR; TCRdb's version includes in-frame clones alone and lacks a portion of them. The data contain 73,000 or so clones, around 89% of them singletons. V and J are TRBV7-9 and TRBJ2-7, with D maybe TRBD1 (6 bases). The input for sequencing was unstimulated CD8+ T cells sorted from spleen or lymph node cells, taken before transplant. This sequence originates from a human donor who was the organ donor for an intestinal transplant. The CDR3 is CASSLSQGRSYEQYV. CDR3 DNA sequence: TGTGCCAGCAGCTTATCCCAGGGGAGATCCTACGAGCAGTACGTC.